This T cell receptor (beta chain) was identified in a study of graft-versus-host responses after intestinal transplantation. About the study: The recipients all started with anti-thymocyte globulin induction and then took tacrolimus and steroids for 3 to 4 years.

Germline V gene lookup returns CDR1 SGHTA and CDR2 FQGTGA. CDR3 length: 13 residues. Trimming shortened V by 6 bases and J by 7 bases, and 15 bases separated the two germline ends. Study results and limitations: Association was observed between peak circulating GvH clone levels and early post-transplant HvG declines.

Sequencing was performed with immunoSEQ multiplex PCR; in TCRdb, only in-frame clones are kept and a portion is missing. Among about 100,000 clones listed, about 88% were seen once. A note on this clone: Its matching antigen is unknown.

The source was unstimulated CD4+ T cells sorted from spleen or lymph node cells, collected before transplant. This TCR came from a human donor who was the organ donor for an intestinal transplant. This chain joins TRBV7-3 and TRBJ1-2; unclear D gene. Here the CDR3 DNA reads TGTGCCAGCAGTCAGACGTTATACTCTGGCTACACCTTC. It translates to CASSQTLYSGYTF.